This T cell receptor beta chain came from a study of blood T cell repertoires in COVID-19. In the authors' workflow: Amplification of reference gene primers was used by the study to estimate nucleated cell counts. Some clones are missing from TCRdb's copy, which holds only in-frame ones; the method was immunoSEQ multiplex PCR. Clone size and the V and J calls come from that table; the DNA yielded D and trimming. The sample has roughly 100,000 clones, around four fifths seen once. Deletions cut 3 bases from V and 10 bases from J, with 15 bases between. In germline, CDR1 is SNHLY, CDR2 FYNNEI. This CDR3 is built from 14 residues.

Sequences were obtained from peripheral blood. The sequence derives from a man aged 60-69 years with acute or convalescent COVID-19. The genes are TRBV2 and TRBJ1-4; no clear D. The CDR3: CASSDSGVLGKLFF. CDR3 in DNA: TGTGCCAGCAGTGATTCCGGGGTGCTCGGAAAACTGTTTTTT.